Each of the 5 T cell receptor beta chains below was sequenced from the same sample in a study of blood T cell repertoires in COVID-19. The assay was immunoSEQ multiplex PCR, and TCRdb's table has in-frame clones only and misses some. This sample yields roughly 100,000 clones, of which about 87% are seen a single time; 11% belongs to the top ten. Sequenced material: peripheral blood. The source is a woman aged 25 to 39 with acute or convalescent COVID-19.

This CDR3 reads CASSLSVNYGYTF. CDR3 nucleotide sequence: TGTGCCAGCAGTTTGTCAGTTAACTATGGCTACACCTTC. The genes are TRBV27 and TRBJ1-2, with D unclear. CDR1 is MNHEY, CDR2 SMNVEV, per germline (reference sequence). The CDR3 is 13 amino acids. Trimming removed 3 bases at V and 1 base at J, with 6 bases between.

CDR3 region: CASSEGSYRGPNTEAFF. CDR3 in DNA: TGTGCCAGCAGTGAAGGAAGTTACAGGGGCCCCAACACTGAAGCTTTCTTT. V gene TRBV2 combines with J gene TRBJ1-1, with 7 bases fitting TRBD1. Losses at the gene ends were 1 base for V and 2 bases for J; bases not matched to a gene: 10. Germline V lookup: CDR1 SNHLY, CDR2 FYNNEI. The CDR3 has 17 amino acids. Drawing the rest from reference TRBV2 and TRBJ1-1, the complete variable domain is EPEVTQTPSHQVTQMGQEVILRCVPISNHLYFYWYRQILGQKVEFLVSFYNNEISEKSEIFDDQFSVERPDGSNFTLKIRSTKLEDSAMYFCASSEGSYRGPNTEAFFGQGTRLTVV.

This clone was detected once. The chain has TRBV2 and TRBJ2-2; unclear D gene. The CDR3 has 14 amino acids. The ends were cut back, 8 bases at V and 2 bases at J, with 12 bases in the middle. Germline values: CDR1 SNHLY, CDR2 FYNNEI. For the CDR3, the DNA is TGTGCCAGCGAGGCGGCAGAAAACACCGGGGAGCTGTTTTTT. Protein sequence: CASEAAENTGELFF.

The chain couples TRBV5-1 to TRBJ2-2; D is possibly TRBD1 (5 bases). Germline values: CDR1 SGHRS, CDR2 YFSETQ. The CDR3 loop spans 17 amino acids. V dropped 0 bases and J dropped 5 bases, with 17 bases sitting between them. This CDR3 is CASSLGPQRGETGELFF. CDR3 nucleotide sequence: TGCGCCAGCAGCTTGGGACCCCAAAGGGGTGAGACCGGGGAGCTGTTTTTT.

This chain links TRBV29-1 with TRBJ1-4; possibly TRBD1 for D (6 bases). Germline assignment: CDR1 SQVTM and CDR2 ANQGSEA. The CDR3 runs to 14 residues. Trimming removed 8 bases at V and 0 bases at J, with 13 bases between. CDR3 sequence: CSPEQGPTNEKLFF. For the CDR3, the DNA is TGCAGCCCCGAACAGGGTCCAACTAATGAAAAACTGTTTTTT.